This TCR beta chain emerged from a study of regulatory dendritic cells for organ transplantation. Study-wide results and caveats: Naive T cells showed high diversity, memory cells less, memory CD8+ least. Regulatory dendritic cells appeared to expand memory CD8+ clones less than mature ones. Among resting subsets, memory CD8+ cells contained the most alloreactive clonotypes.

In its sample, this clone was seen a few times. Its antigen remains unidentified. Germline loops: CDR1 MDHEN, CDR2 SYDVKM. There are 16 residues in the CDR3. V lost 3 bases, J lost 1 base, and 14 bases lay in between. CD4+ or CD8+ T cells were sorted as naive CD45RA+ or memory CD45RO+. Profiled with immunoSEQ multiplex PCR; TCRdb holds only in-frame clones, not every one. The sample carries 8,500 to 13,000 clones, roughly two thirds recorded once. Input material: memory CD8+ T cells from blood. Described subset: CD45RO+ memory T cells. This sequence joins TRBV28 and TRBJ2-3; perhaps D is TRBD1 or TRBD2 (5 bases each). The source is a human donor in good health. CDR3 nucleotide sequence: TGTGCCAGCAGTTTCTTCAGGGACGGGGGCACAGATACGCAGTATTTT. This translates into CASSFFRDGGTDTQYF.